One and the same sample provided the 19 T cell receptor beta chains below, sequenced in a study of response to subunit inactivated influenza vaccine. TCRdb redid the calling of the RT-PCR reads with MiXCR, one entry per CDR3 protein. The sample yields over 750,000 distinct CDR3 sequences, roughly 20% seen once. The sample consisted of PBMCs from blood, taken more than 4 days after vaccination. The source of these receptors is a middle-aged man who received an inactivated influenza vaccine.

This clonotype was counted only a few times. The CDR3 DNA is TGTGCCAGCAGTTCCGGTCCCGGGACACCCGAGGAGTTCTTC. Protein product: CASSSGPGTPEEFF. This sequence joins TRBV2 and TRBJ2-1; tentatively, D is TRBD1 (6 bases). CDR3 length: 14 amino acids. Trimming removed 5 bases at V and 14 bases at J, with 22 bases between. The germline CDR1 and CDR2 sequences are SNHLY and FYNNEI.

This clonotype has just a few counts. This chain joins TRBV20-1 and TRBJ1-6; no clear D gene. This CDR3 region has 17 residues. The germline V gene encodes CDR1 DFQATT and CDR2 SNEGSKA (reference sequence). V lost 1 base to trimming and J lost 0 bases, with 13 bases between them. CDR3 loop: CSARVGQRSSYNSPLHF. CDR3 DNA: TGCAGTGCTAGAGTTGGGCAGAGGAGCTCCTATAATTCACCCCTCCACTTT.

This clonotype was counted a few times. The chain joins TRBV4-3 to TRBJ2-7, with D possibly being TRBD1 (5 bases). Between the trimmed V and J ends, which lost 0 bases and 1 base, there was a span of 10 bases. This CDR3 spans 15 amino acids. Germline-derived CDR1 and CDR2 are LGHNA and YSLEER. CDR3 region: CASSQEPGSSYEQYF. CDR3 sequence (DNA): TGCGCCAGCAGCCAAGAACCAGGGTCTTCCTACGAGCAGTACTTC.

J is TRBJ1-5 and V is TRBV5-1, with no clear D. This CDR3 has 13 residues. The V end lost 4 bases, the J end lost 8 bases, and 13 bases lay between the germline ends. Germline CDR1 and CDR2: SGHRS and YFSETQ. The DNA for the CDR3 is TGCGCCAGCAGCGGCAGGACTGGGGAGCCCCAGCATTTT. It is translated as CASSGRTGEPQHF.

CDR3 region: CASSHLTGSSTDTQYF. CDR3 sequence (DNA): TGTGCCAGCAGCCATTTAACAGGATCCTCTACAGATACGCAGTATTTT. The chain carries TRBV4-2 and TRBJ2-3; a possible D gene is TRBD1 (5 bases). This CDR3 comprises 16 residues. CDR1 is LGHNA and CDR2 is YNFKEQ in the germline V gene. The germline V and J ends were trimmed by 3 bases and 3 bases, with 16 bases remaining between them.

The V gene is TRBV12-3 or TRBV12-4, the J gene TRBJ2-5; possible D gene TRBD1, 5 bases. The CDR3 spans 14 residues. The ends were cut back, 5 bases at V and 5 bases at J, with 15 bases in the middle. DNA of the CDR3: TGTGCCAGCAGTCTATCAGGGTTTGGGGAGACCCAGTACTTC. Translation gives CASSLSGFGETQYF.

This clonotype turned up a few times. The CDR3 protein is CSASPAGVETQYF. CDR3 DNA: TGCAGTGCTTCCCCCGCGGGGGTGGAGACCCAGTACTTC. The chain recombines TRBV20-1 with TRBJ2-5; TRBD2 matches 7 bases. CDR1 is DFQATT, CDR2 SNEGSKA, per germline (reference sequence). The CDR3 is 13 amino acids. Germline trimming cut 5 bases from V and 5 bases from J; bases unmatched to any gene: 8.

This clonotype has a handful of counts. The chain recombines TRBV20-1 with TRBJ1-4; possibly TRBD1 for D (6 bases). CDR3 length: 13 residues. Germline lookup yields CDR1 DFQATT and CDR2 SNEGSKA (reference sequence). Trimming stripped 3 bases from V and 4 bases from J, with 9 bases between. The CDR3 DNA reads TGCAGTGCTAGTCACAGGGTTAATGAAAAACTGTTTTTT. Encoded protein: CSASHRVNEKLFF.

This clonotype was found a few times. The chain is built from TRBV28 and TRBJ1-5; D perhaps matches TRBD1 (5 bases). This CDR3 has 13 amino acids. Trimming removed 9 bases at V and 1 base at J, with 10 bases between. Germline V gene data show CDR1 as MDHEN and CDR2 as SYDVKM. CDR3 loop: CASGGGSNQPQHF. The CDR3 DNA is TGTGCCAGTGGTGGGGGGAGCAATCAGCCCCAGCATTTT.

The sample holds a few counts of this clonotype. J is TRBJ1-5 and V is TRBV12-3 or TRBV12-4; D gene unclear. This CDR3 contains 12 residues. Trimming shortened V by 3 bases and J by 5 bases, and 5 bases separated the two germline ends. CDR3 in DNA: TGTGCCAGCAGTTTTGTCGATCAGCCCCAGCATTTT. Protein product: CASSFVDQPQHF.

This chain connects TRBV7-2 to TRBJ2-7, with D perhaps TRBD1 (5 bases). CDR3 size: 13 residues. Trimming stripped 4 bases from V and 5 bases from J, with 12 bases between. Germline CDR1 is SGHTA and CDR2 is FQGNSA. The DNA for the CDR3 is TGTGCCAGCAGCTCCAAATTCAGGGACGAGCAGTACTTC. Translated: CASSSKFRDEQYF.

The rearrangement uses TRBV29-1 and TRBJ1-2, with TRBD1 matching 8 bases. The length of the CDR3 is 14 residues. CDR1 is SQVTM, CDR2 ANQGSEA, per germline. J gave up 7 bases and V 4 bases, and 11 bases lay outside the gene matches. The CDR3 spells CSVAETAGGFGYTF. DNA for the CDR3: TGCAGCGTTGCTGAGACCGCAGGGGGCTTTGGCTACACCTTC.

For the CDR3, the DNA is TGTGCCAGCAGTCGACAGGGGGCAAGGAGGTACACTGAAGCTTTCTTT. It codes for CASSRQGARRYTEAFF. The chain is built from TRBV6-1 and TRBJ1-1, with 10 bases fitting TRBD1. Per germline, CDR1 MNHNS and CDR2 SASEGT. There are 16 residues in the CDR3. V lost 5 bases and J lost 3; bases outside the gene matches: 9.

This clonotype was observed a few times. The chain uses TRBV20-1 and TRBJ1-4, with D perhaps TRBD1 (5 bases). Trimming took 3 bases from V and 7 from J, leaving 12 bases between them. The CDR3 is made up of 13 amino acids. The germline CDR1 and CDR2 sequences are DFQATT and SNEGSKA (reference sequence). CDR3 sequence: CSASLSGTEKLFF. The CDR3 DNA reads TGCAGTGCTAGTCTTTCCGGGACTGAAAAACTGTTTTTT.

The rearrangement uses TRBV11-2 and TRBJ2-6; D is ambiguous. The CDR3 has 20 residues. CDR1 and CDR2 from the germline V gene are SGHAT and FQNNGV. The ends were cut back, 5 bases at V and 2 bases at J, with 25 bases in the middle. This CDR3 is CASSRYTPSGLVTGANVLTF. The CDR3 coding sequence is TGTGCCAGCAGCCGATATACCCCCTCTGGGCTTGTGACTGGGGCCAACGTCCTGACTTTC.

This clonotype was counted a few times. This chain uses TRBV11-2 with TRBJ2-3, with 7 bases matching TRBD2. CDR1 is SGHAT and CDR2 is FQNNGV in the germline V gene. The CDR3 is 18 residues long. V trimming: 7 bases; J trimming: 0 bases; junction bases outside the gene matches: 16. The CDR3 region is CASTGGSTAGGSTDTQYF. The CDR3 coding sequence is TGTGCCAGCACGGGCGGGAGCACGGCGGGCGGTAGCACAGATACGCAGTATTTT.

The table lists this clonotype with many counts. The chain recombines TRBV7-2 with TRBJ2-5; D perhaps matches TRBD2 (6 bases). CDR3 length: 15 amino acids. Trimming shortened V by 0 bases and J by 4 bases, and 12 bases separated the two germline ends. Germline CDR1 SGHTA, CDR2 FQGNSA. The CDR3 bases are TGTGCCAGCAGCTTAGCAAGACTAGAAGGAGAGACCCAGTACTTC. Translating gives CASSLARLEGETQYF.

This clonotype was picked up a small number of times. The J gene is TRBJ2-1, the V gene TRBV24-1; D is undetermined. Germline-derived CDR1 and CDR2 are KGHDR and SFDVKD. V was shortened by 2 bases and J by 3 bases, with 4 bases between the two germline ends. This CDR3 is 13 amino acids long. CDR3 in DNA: TGTGCCACCAGTGATTGGAGCTACAATGAGCAGTTCTTC. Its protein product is CATSDWSYNEQFF.

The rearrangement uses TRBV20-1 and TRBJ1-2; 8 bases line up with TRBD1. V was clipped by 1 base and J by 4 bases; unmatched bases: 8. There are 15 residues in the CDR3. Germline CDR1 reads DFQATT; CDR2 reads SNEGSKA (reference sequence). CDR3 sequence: CSARALPGGIYGYTF. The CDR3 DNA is TGCAGTGCTAGAGCCCTCCCAGGGGGCATCTATGGCTACACCTTC.